The clone carrying this T cell receptor beta chain was seen a single time. The data were obtained in a study of blood T cell repertoires in COVID-19. Study-wide background: T cells, B-cell-depleted T cells, or PBMCs provided the cDNA or gDNA that served as material.

Assay: immunoSEQ multiplex PCR; the TCRdb copy retains only in-frame clones and omits some. The data contain some 90,000 clones, roughly 89% of them singletons. Per germline, CDR1 MNHEY and CDR2 SVGAGI. J was trimmed by 3 bases and V by 1 base; bases with no gene match: 0. This CDR3 contains 15 residues. The receptor was isolated from a woman aged 80 or older with active or convalescent COVID-19. The rearrangement joins TRBV6-5 to TRBJ2-2; TRBD1 matches 9 bases. Specimen: peripheral blood. CDR3 region: CASSYWDRDTGELFF. The CDR3 region has the DNA TGTGCCAGCAGTTACTGGGACAGGGACACCGGGGAGCTGTTTTTT.